Below, one T cell receptor beta chain is given with its context. The antigen remains unidentified. Genomic DNA was employed as the template in profiling TCR beta VDJ and CDR3. MiXCR was run by TCRdb on the reads, yielding one entry per CDR3 protein. The sample has 160,000 or so distinct CDR3 sequences, 60% to 80% seen once; the top ten hold around 45%. In patients chosen for sequencing, flow cytometry had shown CD8+CD57+ cell expansion. These data originate in a study of CD8+CD57+ T cells in acquired aplastic anemia. Turning to the study itself: Mean DNA quantity obtained from sorted CD4+ and CD8+ cells was 3.2 ug. Study observations and caveats: The same twenty-nine CD8+ CDR3 sequences occurred in patients and in controls.

The CDR3 is 14 residues long. Germline assignment: CDR1 KGHDR and CDR2 SFDVKD. The V and J ends lost 1 base and 4 bases respectively, with 6 bases between them. This clonotype was obtained from a human donor with aplastic anemia. The chain couples TRBV24-1 to TRBJ2-2, with D possibly TRBD1 on 5 matching bases. What was sequenced was sorted CD4+, CD8+, or CD8+CD57+ T cells (not recorded which) from PBMCs. DNA of the CDR3: TGTGCCACCAGTGATTTCCAGGGCACCGGGGAGCTGTTTTTT. It translates to CATSDFQGTGELFF.